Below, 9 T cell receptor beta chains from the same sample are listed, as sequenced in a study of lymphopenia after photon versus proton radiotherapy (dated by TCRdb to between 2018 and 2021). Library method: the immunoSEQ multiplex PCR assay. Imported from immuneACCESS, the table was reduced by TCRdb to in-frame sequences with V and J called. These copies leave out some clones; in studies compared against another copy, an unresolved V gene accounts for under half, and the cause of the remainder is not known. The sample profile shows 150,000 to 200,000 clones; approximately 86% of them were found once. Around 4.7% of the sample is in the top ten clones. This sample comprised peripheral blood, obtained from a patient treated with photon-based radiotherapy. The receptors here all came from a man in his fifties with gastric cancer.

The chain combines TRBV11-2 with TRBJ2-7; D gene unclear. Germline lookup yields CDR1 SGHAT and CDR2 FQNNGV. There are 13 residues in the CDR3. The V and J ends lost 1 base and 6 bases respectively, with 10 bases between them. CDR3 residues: CASSLGTVIEQYF. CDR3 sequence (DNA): TGTGCCAGCAGCTTAGGGACCGTCATCGAGCAGTACTTC.

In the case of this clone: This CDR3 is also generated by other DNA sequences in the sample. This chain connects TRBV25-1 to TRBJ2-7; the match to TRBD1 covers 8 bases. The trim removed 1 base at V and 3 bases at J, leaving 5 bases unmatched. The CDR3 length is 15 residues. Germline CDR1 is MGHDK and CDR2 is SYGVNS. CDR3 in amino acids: CASSEFGTGGYEQYF. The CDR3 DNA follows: TGTGCCAGCAGTGAATTTGGAACAGGGGGCTACGAGCAGTACTTC.

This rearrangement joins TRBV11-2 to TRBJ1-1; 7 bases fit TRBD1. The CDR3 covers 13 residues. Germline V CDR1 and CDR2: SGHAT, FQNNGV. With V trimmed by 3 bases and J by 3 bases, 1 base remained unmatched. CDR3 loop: CASSFTGDTEAFF. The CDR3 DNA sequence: TGTGCCAGCAGCTTTACAGGGGACACTGAAGCTTTCTTT. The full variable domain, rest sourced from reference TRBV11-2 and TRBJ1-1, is EAGVAQSPRYKIIEKRQSVAFWCNPISGHATLYWYQQILGQGPKLLIQFQNNGVVDDSQLPKDRFSAERLKGVDSTLKIQPAKLEDSAVYLCASSFTGDTEAFFGQGTRLTVV.

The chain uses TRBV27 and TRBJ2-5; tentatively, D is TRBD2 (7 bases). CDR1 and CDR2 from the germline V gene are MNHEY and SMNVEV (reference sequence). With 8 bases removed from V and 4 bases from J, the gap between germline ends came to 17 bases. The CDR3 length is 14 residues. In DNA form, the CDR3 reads TGTGCCAGCTCAGACAGTAGGGGGGGAGAGACCCAGTACTTC. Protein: CASSDSRGGETQYF.

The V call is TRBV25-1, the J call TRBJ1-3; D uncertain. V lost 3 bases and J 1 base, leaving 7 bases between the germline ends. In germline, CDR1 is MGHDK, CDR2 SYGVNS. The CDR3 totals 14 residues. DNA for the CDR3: TGTGCCAGCAGTGACACGGCGTCTGGAAACACCATATATTTT. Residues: CASSDTASGNTIYF.

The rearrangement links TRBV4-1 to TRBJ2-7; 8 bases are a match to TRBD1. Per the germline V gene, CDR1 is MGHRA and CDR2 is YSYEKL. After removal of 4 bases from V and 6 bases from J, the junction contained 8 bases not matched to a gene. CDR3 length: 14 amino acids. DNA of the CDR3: TGCGCCAGCAGCCTCGGCAGGGGGCTGGGCGAGCAGTACTTC. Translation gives CASSLGRGLGEQYF.

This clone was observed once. The CDR3 region has the DNA TGTGCCAGTAAACAGGGACAGCCCAATCAGCCCCAGCATTTT. It yields the protein CASKQGQPNQPQHF. The V call is TRBV19, the J call TRBJ1-5; 7 positions match TRBD1. The CDR3 spans 14 residues. Unmatched junction bases numbered 6, after V lost 7 bases and J lost 3 bases. The germline gives CDR1 LNHDA, CDR2 SQIVND (reference sequence).

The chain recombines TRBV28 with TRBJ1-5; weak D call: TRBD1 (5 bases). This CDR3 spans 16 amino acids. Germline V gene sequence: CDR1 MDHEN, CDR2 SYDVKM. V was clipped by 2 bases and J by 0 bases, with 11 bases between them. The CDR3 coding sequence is TGTGCCAGCAGTTTAGGGGCAGGGAGTAGCAATCAGCCCCAGCATTTT. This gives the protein CASSLGAGSSNQPQHF.

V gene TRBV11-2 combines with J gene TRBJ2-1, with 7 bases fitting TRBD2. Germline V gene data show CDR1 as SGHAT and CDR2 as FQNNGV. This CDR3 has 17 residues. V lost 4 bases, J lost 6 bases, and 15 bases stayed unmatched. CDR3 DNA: TGTGCCAGCAGCTCACCTAGTGGGGCTAGCGGCGGCAATGAGCAGTTCTTC. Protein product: CASSSPSGASGGNEQFF. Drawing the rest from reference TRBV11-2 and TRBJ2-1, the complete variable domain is EAGVAQSPRYKIIEKRQSVAFWCNPISGHATLYWYQQILGQGPKLLIQFQNNGVVDDSQLPKDRFSAERLKGVDSTLKIQPAKLEDSAVYLCASSSPSGASGGNEQFFGPGTRLTVL.